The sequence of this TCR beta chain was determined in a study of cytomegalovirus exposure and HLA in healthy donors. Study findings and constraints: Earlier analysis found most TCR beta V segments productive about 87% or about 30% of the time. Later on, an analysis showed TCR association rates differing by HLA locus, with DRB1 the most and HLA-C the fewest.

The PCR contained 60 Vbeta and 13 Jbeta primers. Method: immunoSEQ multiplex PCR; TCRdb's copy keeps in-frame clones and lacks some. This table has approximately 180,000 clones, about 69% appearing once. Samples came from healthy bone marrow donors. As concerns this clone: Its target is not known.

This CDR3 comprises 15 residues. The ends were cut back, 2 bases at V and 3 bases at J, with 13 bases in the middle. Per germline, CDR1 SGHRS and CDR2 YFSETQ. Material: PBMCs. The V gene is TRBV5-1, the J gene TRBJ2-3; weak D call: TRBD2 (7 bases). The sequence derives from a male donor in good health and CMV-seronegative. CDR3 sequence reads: CASSLRGASTDTQYF. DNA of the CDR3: TGCGCCAGCAGCTTACGGGGGGCGAGTACAGATACGCAGTATTTT.